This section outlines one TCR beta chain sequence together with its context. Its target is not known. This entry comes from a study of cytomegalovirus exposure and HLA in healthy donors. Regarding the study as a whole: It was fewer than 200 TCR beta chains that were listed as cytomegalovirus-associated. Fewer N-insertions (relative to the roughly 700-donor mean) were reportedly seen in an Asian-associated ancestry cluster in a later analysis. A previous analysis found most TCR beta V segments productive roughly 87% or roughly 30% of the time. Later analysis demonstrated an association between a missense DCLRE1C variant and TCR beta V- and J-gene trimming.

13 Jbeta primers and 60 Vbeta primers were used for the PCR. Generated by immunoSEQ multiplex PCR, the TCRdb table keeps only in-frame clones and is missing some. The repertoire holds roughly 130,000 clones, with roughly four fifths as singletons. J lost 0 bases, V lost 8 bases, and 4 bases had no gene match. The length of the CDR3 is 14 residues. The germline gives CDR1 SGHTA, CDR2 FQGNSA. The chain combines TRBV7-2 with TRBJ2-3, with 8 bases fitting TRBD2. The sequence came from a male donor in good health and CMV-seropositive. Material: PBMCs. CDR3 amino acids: CASGSGVSTDTQYF. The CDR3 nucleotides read TGTGCCAGCGGTAGCGGGGTTAGCACAGATACGCAGTATTTT.